In this sample, the clone carrying this T cell receptor (beta chain) turned up a few times. Its target is unknown. Data came from immunoSEQ multiplex PCR; TCRdb stores just in-frame clones and leaves some out. The sample records roughly 16,000 clones, around 78% being singletons. This record comes from a study of CD4 T cells in relation to SARS-CoV-2 and coronaviruses. Study-level information: The negative reference was HIV-1 Nef peptide pool or peptide-free culture.

Before the COVID-19 pandemic, during about 2010-2018, CD4+ T cells were taken from unexposed donors. After approximately ten days of culture, CD4+ T cells were isolated. Unexposed-donor CD4+ T cells were probed with SARS-CoV-2 S/N and four cold-coronavirus spikes, cells permitting. Trimming cost V 3 bases and J 7 bases, with 14 bases left between them. CDR3 length equals 15 residues. Germline V gene data show CDR1 as KGHDR and CDR2 as SFDVKD. The TCR sequence derives from a human donor in good health. V is TRBV24-1 and J is TRBJ1-4; the D gene is possibly TRBD1 (6 bases). Sample: CD4+ T cells from PBMCs, cultured in vitro. Written as DNA, the CDR3 is TGTGCCACCAGTGATCCGGGACAATCGGCTGAAAAACTGTTTTTT. Amino acids: CATSDPGQSAEKLFF.